This T cell receptor (beta chain) was recorded in a study of blood T cell repertoires in COVID-19. At the level of the study: COVID-19 samples from acute and convalescent phases originated in the United States, Italy and Spain. PBMCs, B-cell-depleted T cells, or T cells provided the cDNA or gDNA that made up the material.

Authors' processing steps: Reference gene primer amplification yielded estimated nucleated cell counts. Produced via immunoSEQ multiplex PCR; TCRdb's table is partial and in-frame only. That table is the source of V, J and clone size, and D and trimming were worked out from the DNA. The repertoire holds roughly 290,000 clones, with 90% as singletons. Germline CDR1 reads SNHLY; CDR2 reads FYNNEI. The CDR3 length is 14 residues. Trimming took 7 bases from V and 6 from J; bases not matched to a gene: 8. One Seattle source followed patients from active infection through their disease course. V and J are TRBV2 and TRBJ2-7; TRBD1 matches at 11 bases. The TCR originated in a woman in her 30s with COVID-19, enrolled during active disease. The source material was peripheral blood. The CDR3 protein is CASTADRGHREQYF. For the CDR3, the DNA is TGTGCCAGCACGGCGGACAGGGGGCATCGCGAGCAGTACTTC. Combining the CDR3 with reference TRBV2 and TRBJ2-7 gives the whole variable domain EPEVTQTPSHQVTQMGQEVILRCVPISNHLYFYWYRQILGQKVEFLVSFYNNEISEKSEIFDDQFSVERPDGSNFTLKIRSTKLEDSAMYFCASTADRGHREQYFGPGTRLTVT.